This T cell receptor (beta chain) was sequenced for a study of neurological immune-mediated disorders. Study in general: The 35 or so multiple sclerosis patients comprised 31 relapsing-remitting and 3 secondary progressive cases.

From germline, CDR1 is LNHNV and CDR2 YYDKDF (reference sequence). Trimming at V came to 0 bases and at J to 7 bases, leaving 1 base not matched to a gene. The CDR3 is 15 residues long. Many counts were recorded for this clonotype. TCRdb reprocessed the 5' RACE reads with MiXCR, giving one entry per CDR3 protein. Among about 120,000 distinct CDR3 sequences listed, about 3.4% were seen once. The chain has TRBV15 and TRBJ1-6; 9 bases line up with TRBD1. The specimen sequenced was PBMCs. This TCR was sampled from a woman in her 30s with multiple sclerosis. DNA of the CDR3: TGTGCCACCAGCAGAGAGACAGGGGGGAATTCACCCCTCCACTTT. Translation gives CATSRETGGNSPLHF.